A single sample gave rise to the 5 T cell receptor beta chains below, sequenced in a study of CD8+CD57+ T cells in acquired aplastic anemia. All patients picked for sequencing had shown, by flow cytometry, an expansion of CD8+CD57+ cells. Both TCR beta VDJ combination and CDR3 sequence profiling were carried out. Genomic DNA was the template for this profiling. MiXCR, run by TCRdb on the reads, gives a single entry per CDR3 protein. The table lists about 95,000 distinct CDR3 sequences, around 62% of them singletons, with 60% to 80% in the top ten. The sequenced sample consisted of sorted CD4+, CD8+, or CD8+CD57+ T cells (not recorded which) from PBMCs. These receptors came from a human donor with aplastic anemia.

The chain joins TRBV20-1 to TRBJ1-2, with D possibly being TRBD1 (5 bases). Looked up from germline, CDR1 is DFQATT and CDR2 is SNEGSKA (reference sequence). There are 13 residues in the CDR3. V lost 3 bases, J lost 2 bases, and 10 bases lay in between. Here the CDR3 DNA reads TGCAGTGCTAGGGCGCCAGGGAACTATGGCTACACCTTC. This codes for CSARAPGNYGYTF.

The gene calls are TRBV15 and TRBJ1-1, with D possibly TRBD1 on 6 matching bases. CDR1 is LNHNV and CDR2 is YYDKDF in the germline V gene (reference sequence). The CDR3 is 14 residues long. With 0 bases removed from V and 3 bases from J, the gap between germline ends came to 8 bases. As DNA, the CDR3 is TGTGCCACCAGCAGAGACAGGGGATACACTGAAGCTTTCTTT. Amino acids: CATSRDRGYTEAFF.

This chain connects TRBV20-1 to TRBJ2-1; D perhaps matches TRBD2 (6 bases). Deletions cut 0 bases from V and 6 bases from J, with 15 bases between. CDR3 length: 15 residues. Looked up from germline, CDR1 is DFQATT and CDR2 is SNEGSKA (reference sequence). In DNA, the CDR3 is TGCAGTGCTAGAGATCGGGCGGGAATCTTCAATGAGCAGTTCTTC. This translates into CSARDRAGIFNEQFF.

The genes are TRBV29-1 and TRBJ1-2, with 8 bases lining up with TRBD1. The J segment lost 4 bases and the V segment lost 4 bases, leaving 8 bases of the junction unmatched. Germline CDR1 and CDR2: SQVTM and ANQGSEA. The CDR3 sequence is 14 residues long. CDR3 loop: CSVATGALGYGYTF. In DNA form, the CDR3 reads TGCAGCGTTGCGACAGGGGCGCTAGGCTATGGCTACACCTTC.

Comments on this clonotype: A junction boundary mismatches the germline segment, possibly from a read error. The chain links TRBV4-2 to TRBJ2-7; D gene uncertain. The CDR3 has 16 residues. Germline-derived CDR1 and CDR2 are LGHNA and YNFKEQ. The CDR3 spells CVSSQNEAVGPYEQYF. The CDR3 coding sequence is TGTGTCAGCAGCCAAAATGAGGCGGTCGGACCCTACGAGCAGTACTTC.